What follows are 25 T cell receptor beta chains derived from one specimen sequenced in a study of cytomegalovirus exposure and HLA in healthy donors. 13 Jbeta primers and 60 Vbeta primers were used for the PCR. Using immunoSEQ multiplex PCR, the repertoire was profiled, and TCRdb retains in-frame clones only, with some absent. This sample's table has about 130,000 clones. The sample was PBMCs. The receptors were sampled from a middle-aged woman in good health and CMV-seropositive.

The chain has TRBV18 and TRBJ1-5; the match to TRBD1 covers 12 bases. The CDR3 has 16 amino acids. V shed 3 bases, J shed 7 bases, and the junction held 7 bases outside the gene matches. The germline V gene encodes CDR1 KGHSH and CDR2 LQKENI. The CDR3: CASSPGTGGAGQPQHF. The CDR3 DNA reads TGTGCCAGCTCACCCGGGACAGGGGGCGCTGGGCAGCCCCAGCATTTT.

V gene TRBV11-2 combines with J gene TRBJ2-5; perhaps TRBD1 as D (6 bases). V was clipped by 5 bases and J by 1 base, with 11 bases between them. The CDR3 has 14 amino acids. Per the germline V gene, CDR1 is SGHAT and CDR2 is FQNNGV. This chain's CDR3 is CASSPTGFQETQYF. The CDR3 DNA reads as TGTGCCAGCAGCCCTACAGGGTTCCAAGAGACCCAGTACTTC.

The chain is built from TRBV19 and TRBJ2-2, with 12 bases that match TRBD2. Trimming removed 0 bases from V and 6 bases from J; junction bases left unmatched: 5. The CDR3 length is 17 residues. The germline gives CDR1 LNHDA, CDR2 SQIVND (reference sequence). The CDR3 loop reads CASSIDPRTSGAGELFF. CDR3 in DNA: TGTGCCAGTAGTATAGATCCCAGGACTAGCGGGGCCGGGGAGCTGTTTTTT.

The chain joins TRBV19 to TRBJ2-7; D is unresolved. Germline assignment: CDR1 LNHDA and CDR2 SQIVND (reference sequence). The CDR3 runs 13 residues. Trimming took off 7 bases at V and 5 bases at J, with 15 bases between the two ends. The CDR3 sequence is CASKSAVWDEQYF. The CDR3 region has the DNA TGTGCCAGTAAGTCGGCGGTCTGGGACGAGCAGTACTTC.

V is TRBV2 and J is TRBJ1-2; D is undetermined. CDR1 and CDR2 (germline): SNHLY, FYNNEI. The CDR3 is 14 amino acids. The ends were cut back, 7 bases at V and 2 bases at J, with 14 bases in the middle. CDR3 DNA: TGTGCCAGCAAAAGAGGGATTGGGAACTATGGCTACACCTTC. Translating gives CASKRGIGNYGYTF.

The genes are TRBV7-9 and TRBJ2-1; the match to TRBD2 covers 8 bases. Germline-derived CDR1 and CDR2 are SEHNR and FQNEAQ (reference sequence). CDR3 size: 16 residues. J lost 7 bases, V lost 5 bases, and 13 bases had no gene match. CDR3 region: CASSAVERELRNEQFF. DNA of the CDR3: TGTGCCAGCAGCGCCGTAGAGCGGGAGTTAAGAAATGAGCAGTTCTTC.

The chain employs TRBV11-2 and TRBJ2-6, with D possibly being TRBD1 (5 bases). Germline CDR1 SGHAT, CDR2 FQNNGV. V lost 3 bases, J lost 4 bases, and 10 bases lay in between. The CDR3 is 15 amino acids. The CDR3, as DNA: TGTGCCAGCAGCTTCCAGGGTGCCGGGGCCAACGTCCTGACTTTC. Translated: CASSFQGAGANVLTF.

V gene TRBV11-2 combines with J gene TRBJ1-4; tentative D call: TRBD1 (6 bases). Germline lookup yields CDR1 SGHAT and CDR2 FQNNGV. The CDR3 sequence is 16 residues long. Between the trimmed V and J ends, which lost 0 bases and 4 bases, there was a span of 12 bases. CDR3 sequence: CASSLERVGGNEKLFF. The CDR3 region has the DNA TGTGCCAGCAGCTTAGAGCGGGTAGGGGGTAATGAAAAACTGTTTTTT.

Concerning this clone itself: This same CDR3 is encoded by further DNA sequences in the sample. This sequence joins TRBV30 and TRBJ2-5, with 9 bases aligning to TRBD2. This CDR3 is built from 15 residues. The germline V gene encodes CDR1 GTSNPN and CDR2 SVGIG (reference sequence). V shed 3 bases and J 2 bases; nucleotides not matched to a gene: 7. CDR3 residues: CAWRRGGLSQETQYF. The CDR3 DNA sequence: TGTGCCTGGAGGCGGGGGGGGCTATCTCAAGAGACCCAGTACTTC.

The chain employs TRBV29-1 and TRBJ1-1, with a possible D match to TRBD1 (6 bases). Trimming stripped 4 bases from V and 2 bases from J, with 8 bases between. This CDR3 has 12 residues. The germline CDR1 and CDR2 sequences are SQVTM and ANQGSEA. Here the CDR3 DNA reads TGCAGCGTTGGGGGGGGCAACACTGAAGCTTTCTTT. This sequence encodes CSVGGGNTEAFF.

The chain links TRBV4-3 to TRBJ2-3; D possibly corresponds to TRBD2 (6 bases). The germline gives CDR1 LGHNA, CDR2 YSLEER. The CDR3 contains 20 residues. Deletions cut 0 bases from V and 1 base from J, with 23 bases between. The CDR3 DNA is TGCGCCAGCAGCCAAGAAGGCGGGACCCCTCACTTTGGTGGCACAGATACGCAGTATTTT. Translating it yields CASSQEGGTPHFGGTDTQYF.

The rearrangement links TRBV10-1 to TRBJ2-7, with 7 bases lining up with TRBD1. CDR3 length: 14 residues. After removal of 4 bases from V and 4 bases from J, the junction contained 7 bases not matched to a gene. The germline V gene has CDR1 WNHNN and CDR2 SYGVQD (reference sequence). The CDR3 protein is CASSGTGRGYEQYF. In nucleotides, the CDR3 is TGCGCCAGCAGTGGAACTGGCAGGGGGTACGAGCAGTACTTC.

The V and J genes are TRBV7-8 and TRBJ2-5; TRBD2 agrees at 8 bases. V dropped 5 bases and J dropped 5; count of bases not matched to a gene: 10. Germline V lookup: CDR1 SGHVS, CDR2 FQNEAQ. The CDR3 runs to 15 residues. This chain's CDR3 is CASSPPGLVTETQYF. For the CDR3, the DNA is TGTGCCAGCAGCCCTCCGGGACTAGTTACGGAGACCCAGTACTTC.

The genes are TRBV15 and TRBJ1-1; D call uncertain. The CDR3 consists of 14 residues. The V end lost 0 bases, the J end lost 2 bases, and 7 bases lay between the germline ends. Germline assignment: CDR1 LNHNV and CDR2 YYDKDF (reference sequence). In nucleotides, the CDR3 is TGTGCCACCAGCAGAGATCCAGTTAACACTGAAGCTTTCTTT. Translation gives CATSRDPVNTEAFF.

The rearrangement uses TRBV19 and TRBJ2-5, with D perhaps matching TRBD1 (6 bases). V lost 1 base and J lost 2, with 11 bases in between. The CDR3 is 15 residues long. The V gene's germline CDR1 is LNHDA and CDR2 SQIVND (reference sequence). The chain's CDR3 is CASSIAQGQQETQYF. The DNA of the CDR3 is TGTGCCAGTAGTATAGCCCAAGGACAGCAAGAGACCCAGTACTTC.

V is TRBV4-1 and J is TRBJ2-3; weak D call: TRBD1 (6 bases). This CDR3 spans 17 amino acids. V lost 1 base and J 4 bases, leaving 18 bases between the germline ends. In germline, CDR1 is MGHRA, CDR2 YSYEKL. The CDR3 nucleotides read TGCGCCAGCAGCCAAGTCAGGCGACAGGACGCGGCAGATACGCAGTATTTT. It codes for CASSQVRRQDAADTQYF.

The chain employs TRBV5-4 and TRBJ2-4, with D tentatively TRBD1 (6 bases). V lost 3 bases and J lost 7, with 11 bases in between. CDR1 is SGHNT and CDR2 is YYREEE in the germline V gene (reference sequence). The CDR3 spans 13 residues. CDR3 in DNA: TGTGCCAGCAGCTCGAACCAGGGGAACATTCAGTACTTC. Protein product: CASSSNQGNIQYF.

The chain employs TRBV18 and TRBJ2-7; D gene unclear. Germline V CDR1 and CDR2: KGHSH, LQKENI. Trimming pared 3 bases from V and 0 bases from J, leaving 15 bases between. The CDR3 sequence is 16 residues long. The CDR3 DNA sequence: TGTGCCAGCTCACCCTACTCCCGAGACAACTCCTACGAGCAGTACTTC. It codes for CASSPYSRDNSYEQYF.

The CDR3 here is CASSVDSEINYGYTF. The CDR3 region has the DNA TGCGCCAGCAGCGTCGACAGCGAAATTAACTATGGCTACACCTTC. The V gene is TRBV5-1, the J gene TRBJ1-2; tentatively, D is TRBD1 (5 bases). CDR1 and CDR2 (germline): SGHRS, YFSETQ. CDR3 length: 15 residues. Trimming left V 4 bases short and J 1 base short, with 14 bases between.

The chain carries TRBV19 and TRBJ2-1; D unclear. The V gene's germline CDR1 is LNHDA and CDR2 SQIVND (reference sequence). This CDR3 region has 12 residues. Trimming shortened V by 5 bases and J by 5 bases, and 7 bases separated the two germline ends. The CDR3 coding sequence is TGTGCCAGTAGTTTCTTCCACAATGAGCAGTTCTTC. This gives the protein CASSFFHNEQFF.

The chain carries TRBV4-2 and TRBJ2-7, with 8 bases that match TRBD2. Per the germline V gene, CDR1 is LGHNA and CDR2 is YNFKEQ. There are 15 residues in the CDR3. The V gene end was trimmed by 0 bases and the J gene end by 4 bases; junction bases not matched to a gene: 5. The DNA of the CDR3 is TGTGCCAGCAGCCAAGAAAGCGGGAGCTCTTACGAGCAGTACTTC. It codes for CASSQESGSSYEQYF.

The V gene is TRBV27, the J gene TRBJ1-1; TRBD1 aligns across 7 bases. Germline V lookup: CDR1 MNHEY, CDR2 SMNVEV (reference sequence). J gave up 4 bases and V 6 bases, and 8 bases lay outside the gene matches. The CDR3 contains 14 residues. The chain's CDR3 is CASSFTGVGTEAFF. In nucleotides, the CDR3 is TGTGCCAGCAGCTTTACAGGGGTGGGCACTGAAGCTTTCTTT.

The chain has TRBV28 and TRBJ2-5; a weak D match, TRBD1 (7 bases). Germline CDR1 and CDR2: MDHEN and SYDVKM. Trimming pared 3 bases from V and 4 bases from J, leaving 15 bases between. The CDR3 spans 15 residues. The CDR3 DNA is TGTGCCAGCAGTTTTCAGGGGGGCGGAAGAGAGACCCAGTACTTC. Translating it yields CASSFQGGGRETQYF. Combining the CDR3 with reference TRBV28 and TRBJ2-5 gives the whole variable domain DVKVTQSSRYLVKRTGEKVFLECVQDMDHENMFWYRQDPGLGLRLIYFSYDVKMKEKGDIPEGYSVSREKKERFSLILESASTNQTSMYLCASSFQGGGRETQYFGPGTRLLVL.

The chain has TRBV5-4 and TRBJ1-4; no clear D. The germline gives CDR1 SGHNT, CDR2 YYREEE (reference sequence). This CDR3 has 15 amino acids. V was pared by 1 base and J by 6 bases, with 13 bases between. The CDR3 DNA follows: TGTGCCAGCAGCTTGAGGGAGCTTGGGGATGAAAAACTGTTTTTT. Translated: CASSLRELGDEKLFF.

The chain uses TRBV21-1 and TRBJ2-7; the D call of TRBD1 is as the table states it, not checked on the DNA. TRBV21-1 has pseudogene status. The CDR3 is 16 amino acids. CDR3 residues: CASSLMTGTGGHEQYF. CDR3 nucleotides: TGTGCCAGCAGCTTAATGACCGGGACAGGGGGCCACGAGCAGTACTTC.